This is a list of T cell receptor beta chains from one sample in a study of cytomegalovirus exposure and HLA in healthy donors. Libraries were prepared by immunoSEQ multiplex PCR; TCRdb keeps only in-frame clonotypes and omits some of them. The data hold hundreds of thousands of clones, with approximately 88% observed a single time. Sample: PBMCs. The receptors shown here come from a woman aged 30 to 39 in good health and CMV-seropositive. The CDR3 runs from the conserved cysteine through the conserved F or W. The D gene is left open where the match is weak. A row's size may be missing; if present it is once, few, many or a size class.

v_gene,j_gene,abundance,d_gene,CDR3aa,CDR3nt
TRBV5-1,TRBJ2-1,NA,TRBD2,CASSLRASGRGSYNEQFF,TGCGCCAGCAGCCTTAGGGCTAGCGGGAGGGGTTCCTACAATGAGCAGTTCTTC
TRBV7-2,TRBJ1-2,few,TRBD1,CASSFSGTGILDYGYTF,TGTGCCAGCAGCTTCTCCGGGACAGGCATTTTGGACTATGGCTACACCTTC
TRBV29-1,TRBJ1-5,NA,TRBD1,CSVLGQGADQPQHF,TGCAGCGTTCTTGGACAGGGAGCGGATCAGCCCCAGCATTTT
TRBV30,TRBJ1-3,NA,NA,CACGVSSGNTIYF,TGTGCCTGCGGTGTTTCGTCTGGAAACACCATATATTTT
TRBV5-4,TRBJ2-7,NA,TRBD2,CASSRAGLAGGNEQYF,TGTGCCAGCAGCCGCGCGGGACTAGCGGGAGGAAACGAGCAGTACTTC
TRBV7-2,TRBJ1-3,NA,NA,CASSKGSVSGSGNTIYF,TGTGCCAGCAGTAAGGGTAGTGTCTCCGGGTCTGGAAACACCATATATTTT
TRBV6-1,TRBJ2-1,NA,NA,CARKDNEQFF,TGTGCCAGGAAAGACAATGAGCAGTTCTTC
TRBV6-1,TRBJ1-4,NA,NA,CASRTDRPFMKLFF,TGTGCCAGCAGAACGGACAGACCTTTTATGAAACTGTTTTTT
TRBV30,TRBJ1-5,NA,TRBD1,CAWSVPQGARGHQPQHF,TGTGCCTGGAGTGTCCCACAGGGGGCGCGGGGTCATCAGCCCCAGCATTTT
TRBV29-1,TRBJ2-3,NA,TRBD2,CSFWGLAGGLRDTQYF,TGCAGCTTCTGGGGACTAGCGGGAGGGCTTAGAGATACGCAGTATTTT
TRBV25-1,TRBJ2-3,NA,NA,CASSPGIDTQYF,TGTGCCAGCAGTCCGGGAATAGATACGCAGTATTTT
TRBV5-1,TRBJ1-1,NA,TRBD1,CASSLEAGGPEAFF,TGCGCCAGCAGCTTGGAGGCAGGGGGGCCTGAAGCTTTCTTT
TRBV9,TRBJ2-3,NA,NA,CASSPPPTDTQYF,TGTGCCAGCAGCCCTCCCCCCACAGATACGCAGTATTTT
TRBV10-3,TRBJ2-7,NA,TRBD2,CAAGGIHEQYF,TGTGCCGCGGGGGGTATCCACGAGCAGTACTTC
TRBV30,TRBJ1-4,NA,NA,CAWSVSGPTNEKLFF,TGTGCCTGGAGTGTGTCGGGACCAACTAATGAAAAACTGTTTTTT
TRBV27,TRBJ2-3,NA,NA,CASSFGSGDTQYF,TGTGCCAGCAGTTTTGGCTCAGGGGATACGCAGTATTTT
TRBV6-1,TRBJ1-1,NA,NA,CASRWDQNTEAFF,TGTGCCAGCAGGTGGGACCAGAACACTGAAGCTTTCTTT